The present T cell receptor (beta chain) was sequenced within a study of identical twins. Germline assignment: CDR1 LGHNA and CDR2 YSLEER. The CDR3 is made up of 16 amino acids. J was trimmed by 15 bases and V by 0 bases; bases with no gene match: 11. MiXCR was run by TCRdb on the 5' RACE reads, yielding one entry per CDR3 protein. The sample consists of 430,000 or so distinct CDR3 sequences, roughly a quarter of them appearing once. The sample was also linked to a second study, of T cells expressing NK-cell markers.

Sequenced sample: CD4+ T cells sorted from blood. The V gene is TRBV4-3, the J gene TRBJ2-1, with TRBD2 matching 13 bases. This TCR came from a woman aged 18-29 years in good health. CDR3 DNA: TGCGCCAGCAGCCAAGATATTACTAGCGGGAGGGCCAAGGCGTTCTTC. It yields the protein CASSQDITSGRAKAFF.